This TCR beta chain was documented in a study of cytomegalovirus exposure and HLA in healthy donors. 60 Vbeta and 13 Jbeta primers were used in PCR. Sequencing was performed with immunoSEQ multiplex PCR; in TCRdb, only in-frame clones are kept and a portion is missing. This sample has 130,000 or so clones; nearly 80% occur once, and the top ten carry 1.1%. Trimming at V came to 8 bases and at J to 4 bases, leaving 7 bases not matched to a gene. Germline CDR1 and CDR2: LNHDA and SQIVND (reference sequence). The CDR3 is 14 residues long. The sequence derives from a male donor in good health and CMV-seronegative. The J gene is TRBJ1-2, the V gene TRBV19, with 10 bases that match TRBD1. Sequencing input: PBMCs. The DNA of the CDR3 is TGTGCCAGTGCTCCGGGACAGGGGACCTATGGCTACACCTTC. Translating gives CASAPGQGTYGYTF.